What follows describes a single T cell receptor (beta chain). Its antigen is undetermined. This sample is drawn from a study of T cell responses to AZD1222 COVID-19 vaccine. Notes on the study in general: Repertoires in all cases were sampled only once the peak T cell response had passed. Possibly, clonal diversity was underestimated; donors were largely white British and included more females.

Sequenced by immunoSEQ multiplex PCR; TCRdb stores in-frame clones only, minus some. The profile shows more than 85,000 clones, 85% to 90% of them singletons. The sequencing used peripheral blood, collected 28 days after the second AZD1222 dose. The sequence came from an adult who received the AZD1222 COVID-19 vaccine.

CDR3 coding DNA: TGTGCCAGTAGTTCATTACAGGGTTCTCATGGCTACACCTTC. Its translation is CASSSLQGSHGYTF. This rearrangement joins TRBV19 to TRBJ1-2; D is perhaps TRBD1 (6 bases). V lost 5 bases and J 6 bases, leaving 16 bases between the germline ends. The CDR3 spans 14 residues. CDR1 and CDR2 from the germline V gene are LNHDA and SQIVND (reference sequence). Full variable domain (outside the CDR3, taken from reference TRBV19 and TRBJ1-2): DGGITQSPKYLFRKEGQNVTLSCEQNLNHDAMYWYRQDPGQGLRLIYYSQIVNDFQKGDIAEGYSVSREKKESFPLTVTSAQKNPTAFYLCASSSLQGSHGYTFGSGTRLTVV.